These 23 T cell receptor beta chains were sequenced from one sample in a study of shared clonotypes between healthy human individuals. Profiled with immunoSEQ multiplex PCR; TCRdb holds only in-frame clones, not every one. The table includes fewer than 700,000 clones, around 95% detected once. Positively selected for CCR7, the CD45RO-negative cells used as naive CD8 cells excluded terminally differentiated effector memory CD45RA+ cells. Sequenced: naive CD8+ T cells sorted from blood. The receptors shown here come from a woman aged 25 to 39 in good health.

CDR3 residues: CASRLAGEADTQYF. The CDR3 DNA sequence: TGTGCCAGCCGACTAGCGGGAGAGGCGGATACGCAGTATTTT. The chain links TRBV27 to TRBJ2-3, with 12 bases matching TRBD2. This CDR3 has 14 amino acids. J gave up 6 bases and V 8 bases, and 6 bases lay outside the gene matches. Germline V gene lookup returns CDR1 MNHEY and CDR2 SMNVEV (reference sequence).

This sequence joins TRBV28 and TRBJ1-4, with D perhaps matching TRBD1 (5 bases). Trimming shortened V by 8 bases and J by 8 bases, and 24 bases separated the two germline ends. There are 16 residues in the CDR3. Per the germline V gene, CDR1 is MDHEN and CDR2 is SYDVKM. The CDR3 region is CASLPPGTDSSEKLFF. The CDR3 DNA reads TGTGCCAGCCTTCCACCCGGAACCGACAGCTCCGAAAAACTGTTTTTT.

This clone was observed a single time. V usage is TRBV28 and J usage is TRBJ2-1, with 12 bases that match TRBD2. Germline CDR1 is MDHEN and CDR2 is SYDVKM. There are 17 residues in the CDR3. Trimming cost V 4 bases and J 8 bases; bases outside gene matches: 12. The CDR3 coding sequence is TGTGCCAGCAGTTCCCCGTCCCTAGCGGGAGGGGCATATGAGCAGTTCTTC. This codes for CASSSPSLAGGAYEQFF.

The chain is built from TRBV6-1 and TRBJ2-6; 9 bases are a match to TRBD2. Germline V gene lookup returns CDR1 MNHNS and CDR2 SASEGT. The CDR3 runs to 17 residues. Trimming cost V 1 base and J 2 bases; bases outside gene matches: 3. The CDR3 DNA reads as TGTGCCAGCAGTGAAGGAGCGGGAGGTACTGGGGCCAACGTCCTGACTTTC. Translated, it gives CASSEGAGGTGANVLTF.

The chain recombines TRBV6-5 with TRBJ2-3; 7 nucleotides line up with TRBD1. Germline-derived CDR1 and CDR2 are MNHEY and SVGAGI. This CDR3 region has 14 residues. Trimming removed 4 bases from V and 0 bases from J; junction bases left unmatched: 1. The CDR3 nucleotides read TGTGCCAGCAGTTCGGGACAGAGCACAGATACGCAGTATTTT. Translation: CASSSGQSTDTQYF.

The V gene is TRBV30, the J gene TRBJ1-5, with D unclear. V was pared by 5 bases and J by 1 base, with 15 bases between. The CDR3 is 15 amino acids. The germline gives CDR1 GTSNPN, CDR2 SVGIG (reference sequence). The DNA of the CDR3 is TGTGCCTGGTCAGGAGGAGGGATAAGCAATCAGCCCCAGCATTTT. This sequence encodes CAWSGGGISNQPQHF.

The chain is built from TRBV6-1 and TRBJ2-7, with D possibly TRBD2 on 6 matching bases. The germline V gene encodes CDR1 MNHNS and CDR2 SASEGT. The germline V and J ends were trimmed by 3 bases and 3 bases, with 12 bases remaining between them. The CDR3 is 14 residues long. The CDR3 coding sequence is TGTGCCAGCAGTGAGACTAGGCCCAACTACGAGCAGTACTTC. Protein sequence: CASSETRPNYEQYF.

V is TRBV9 and J is TRBJ2-3; D is uncertain. The CDR3 loop spans 12 amino acids. Germline lookup yields CDR1 SGDLS and CDR2 YYNGEE. Trimming removed 0 bases from V and 5 bases from J, with 4 bases in between. CDR3 DNA: TGTGCCAGCAGCGTAGTCGAAGATACGCAGTATTTT. It encodes CASSVVEDTQYF. Complete variable domain (other parts from reference TRBV9 and TRBJ2-3): DSGVTQTPKHLITATGQRVTLRCSPRSGDLSVYWYQQSLDQGLQFLIQYYNGEERAKGNILERFSAQQFPDLHSELNLSSLELGDSALYFCASSVVEDTQYFGPGTRLTVL.

J is TRBJ1-1 and V is TRBV27; D may be TRBD1 (6 bases). This CDR3 has 13 amino acids. Germline CDR1 reads MNHEY; CDR2 reads SMNVEV (reference sequence). With 5 bases removed from V and 4 bases from J, the gap between germline ends came to 11 bases. CDR3 DNA sequence: TGTGCCAGCAGTCCCCCAGGGGTCACTGAAGCTTTCTTT. Translated, it gives CASSPPGVTEAFF.

The V and J genes are TRBV4-1 and TRBJ2-1, with 9 bases identical to TRBD2. The CDR3 runs 20 residues. CDR1 and CDR2 (germline): MGHRA, YSYEKL. V lost 0 bases to trimming and J lost 0 bases; unmatched junction nucleotides: 12. CDR3 in DNA: TGCGCCAGCAGCCAAGAAAGGTCTAGCGGGAAGCCCCGCTCCTACAATGAGCAGTTCTTC. Its translation: CASSQERSSGKPRSYNEQFF.

CDR3 protein: CASSPDRVNQPQHF. In nucleotides, the CDR3 is TGTGCCAGCAGCCCGGACAGGGTCAATCAGCCCCAGCATTTT. V usage is TRBV28 and J usage is TRBJ1-5; the match to TRBD1 covers 8 bases. This CDR3 has 14 amino acids. J was trimmed by 3 bases and V by 6 bases; bases with no gene match: 4. CDR1 MDHEN and CDR2 SYDVKM come from the germline V gene.

Turning to this clone: The same CDR3 also results from other DNA sequences found in this sample. The V call is TRBV6-5, the J call TRBJ2-7; 11 bases line up with TRBD2. The V gene's germline CDR1 is MNHEY and CDR2 SVGAGI. Trimming removed 0 bases from V and 4 bases from J; junction bases left unmatched: 2. The CDR3 is 15 residues long. The DNA of the CDR3 is TGTGCCAGCAGTTACTCCGGACTAGCGGGTTACGAGCAGTACTTC. It encodes CASSYSGLAGYEQYF.

The V and J genes are TRBV5-1 and TRBJ2-1, with D perhaps matching TRBD2 (5 bases). Germline V CDR1 and CDR2: SGHRS, YFSETQ. The CDR3 is made up of 13 amino acids. The V gene lost 0 bases and the J gene lost 6 bases, with 7 bases spanning the gap. Here the CDR3 reads CASSLDSGNEQFF. The CDR3, as DNA: TGCGCCAGCAGCTTGGACAGCGGCAATGAGCAGTTCTTC. Complete variable domain (other parts from reference TRBV5-1 and TRBJ2-1): KAGVTQTPRYLIKTRGQQVTLSCSPISGHRSVSWYQQTPGQGLQFLFEYFSETQRNKGNFPGRFSGRQFSNSRSEMNVSTLELGDSALYLCASSLDSGNEQFFGPGTRLTVL.

This clone was detected once. The chain joins TRBV5-1 to TRBJ2-7; 9 nucleotides match TRBD2. V dropped 3 bases and J dropped 6; count of bases not matched to a gene: 7. CDR1 SGHRS and CDR2 YFSETQ come from the germline V gene. The CDR3 is made up of 14 amino acids. The CDR3 loop reads CASSSSGTSSEQYF. CDR3 nucleotide sequence: TGCGCCAGCAGCTCCTCCGGGACTAGCTCCGAGCAGTACTTC.

The chain uses TRBV5-4 and TRBJ1-2, with D tentatively TRBD1 (6 bases). There are 16 residues in the CDR3. Trimming pared 0 bases from V and 4 bases from J, leaving 16 bases between. Germline assignment: CDR1 SGHNT and CDR2 YYREEE (reference sequence). Here the CDR3 DNA reads TGTGCCAGCAGCTTGGAGGCGGGGGCAACTGTCTATGGCTACACCTTC. Encoded protein: CASSLEAGATVYGYTF.

Only one count was recorded for this clone. This sequence joins TRBV6-5 and TRBJ1-3; D is undetermined. There are 16 residues in the CDR3. Looked up from germline, CDR1 is MNHEY and CDR2 is SVGAGI. Trimming cost V 2 bases and J 4 bases, with 15 bases left between them. The CDR3 region has the DNA TGTGCCAGCAGTTACATTTCTGGGGTGGGCGGAAACACCATATATTTT. Translating it yields CASSYISGVGGNTIYF.

The J gene is TRBJ1-3, the V gene TRBV6-1; D not resolved. Trimming took off 7 bases at V and 4 bases at J, with 8 bases between the two ends. The CDR3 runs 12 residues. Germline loops: CDR1 MNHNS, CDR2 SASEGT. The CDR3 sequence is CASKVGGNTIYF. As DNA, the CDR3 is TGTGCCAGCAAGGTCGGGGGAAACACCATATATTTT.

The rearrangement uses TRBV2 and TRBJ2-7; 8 bases fit TRBD2. This CDR3 contains 16 residues. V trimming: 0 bases; J trimming: 2 bases; junction bases outside the gene matches: 6. CDR1 and CDR2 from the germline V gene are SNHLY and FYNNEI. The CDR3 DNA reads TGTGCCAGCAGTGAAGCGCTACTAGCGGTTACCTACGAGCAGTACTTC. Translated, it gives CASSEALLAVTYEQYF.

The rearrangement uses TRBV4-1 and TRBJ2-1, with 8 bases fitting TRBD1. Germline CDR1 is MGHRA and CDR2 is YSYEKL. The CDR3 loop spans 12 amino acids. Trimming cost V 4 bases and J 9 bases; bases outside gene matches: 2. CDR3 coding DNA: TGCGCCAGCAGCCTCGACAGGGGTGAGCAGTTCTTC. This gives the protein CASSLDRGEQFF.

The table lists this clone with a few counts. This sample includes further DNA sequences coding for the same CDR3. The V and J genes are TRBV19 and TRBJ2-7; 12 positions match TRBD1. The CDR3 has 14 residues. V gave up 3 bases and J gave up 4 bases; unmatched junction bases: 1. CDR1 and CDR2 (germline): LNHDA, SQIVND (reference sequence). CDR3 nucleotides: TGTGCCAGTAGTATGGGACAGGGGGCGTACGAGCAGTACTTC. As protein: CASSMGQGAYEQYF.

The chain combines TRBV6-1 with TRBJ2-7; 12 bases agree with TRBD2. After removal of 2 bases from V and 0 bases from J, the junction contained 5 bases not matched to a gene. Germline CDR1 reads MNHNS; CDR2 reads SASEGT. This CDR3 is built from 17 residues. CDR3: CASSELGTSGYSYEQYF. CDR3 DNA: TGTGCCAGCAGTGAATTAGGGACTAGCGGGTACTCCTACGAGCAGTACTTC.

The rearrangement links TRBV5-6 to TRBJ1-1, with a possible D match to TRBD1 (6 bases). With 0 bases removed from V and 6 bases from J, the gap between germline ends came to 21 bases. Germline V gives CDR1 SGHDT, CDR2 YYEEEE. The CDR3 length is 17 residues. The CDR3 loop reads CASSLGGPGSEEPEAFF. The DNA of the CDR3 is TGTGCCAGCAGCTTGGGGGGGCCAGGGAGTGAAGAGCCTGAAGCTTTCTTT.

The genes are TRBV30 and TRBJ1-5; D unclear. The CDR3 covers 16 residues. The V end was cut by 0 bases, the J end by 5 bases, with 17 bases between. Germline V CDR1 and CDR2: GTSNPN, SVGIG (reference sequence). CDR3 residues: CAWSVFGGGGDQPQHF. The DNA of the CDR3 is TGTGCCTGGAGTGTATTTGGCGGTGGCGGTGATCAGCCCCAGCATTTT. The variable domain in full, with the rest retrieved from reference TRBV30 and TRBJ1-5, is SQTIHQWPATLVQPVGSPLSLECTVEGTSNPNLYWYRQAAGRGLQLLFYSVGIGQISSEVPQNLSASRPQDRQFILSSKKLLLSDSGFYLCAWSVFGGGGDQPQHFGDGTRLSIL.